This entry concerns a single T cell receptor (beta chain). This record comes from a study of blood T cell repertoires in COVID-19. Study-wide background: PBMCs, B-cell-depleted T cells, or T cells were the source of the cDNA or gDNA that made up the material.

The V gene lost 4 bases and the J gene lost 4 bases, with 10 bases spanning the gap. Germline CDR1 LGHNT, CDR2 FRNRAP. This CDR3 has 14 residues. Per the authors' pipeline: For nucleated cells, counts were estimated from reference gene primer amplification. Data came from immunoSEQ multiplex PCR; TCRdb stores just in-frame clones and leaves some out. The D gene and trimming were derived from the DNA, and the V and J assignments and clone size from that table. The sample shows about 35,000 clones, 70% to 90% of them seen only once. Sequenced sample: peripheral blood. This clonotype was sampled from a human donor in a cohort sampled during active COVID-19. The rearrangement links TRBV12-5 to TRBJ2-2; possibly TRBD1 for D (7 bases). The CDR3 bases are TGTGCTAGTGGTTACAGGGGAGGCACCGGGGAGCTGTTTTTT. This translates into CASGYRGGTGELFF.